The present T cell receptor beta chain was sequenced within a study of CD8 T cells in ankylosing spondylitis. The germline V gene encodes CDR1 SGHVS and CDR2 FQNEAQ. The CDR3 is 13 amino acids. V was shortened by 1 base and J by 6 bases, with 8 bases between the two germline ends. Each CDR3 protein is one row after TCRdb ran MiXCR on the 5' RACE reads. The sample contains 300,000 to 350,000 distinct CDR3 sequences, 20% to 25% of which appear only once. The J gene is TRBJ2-3, the V gene TRBV7-8; TRBD1 is a possible D gene (5 bases). The sample consisted of blood, either unsorted or a sorted T cell fraction (not recorded which). The receptor's source is a female donor with ankylosing spondylitis or in good health (not recorded which). The CDR3 spells CASSLVDIDTQYF. The CDR3 nucleotides read TGTGCCAGCAGCTTAGTGGACATTGATACGCAGTATTTT.